Presented here are 25 T cell receptor beta chains from one specimen sequenced in a study of metastatic and nonmetastatic thyroid tumors. There were no patients who had received any treatment before thyroid surgery. Via MiXCR, TCRdb re-called the PCR reads. This table holds about 33,000 clones, about 18% found once. The specimen sequenced was blood. Receptor source: a male donor with papillary thyroid cancer or a benign thyroid nodule (not recorded which). Some clones in this sample may be carry-over from other donors' samples.

The chain uses TRBV18 and TRBJ2-3; perhaps TRBD2 as D (6 bases). Germline V gene lookup returns CDR1 KGHSH and CDR2 LQKENI. Trimming removed 6 bases from V and 1 base from J, with 11 bases in between. The CDR3 spans 14 residues. CDR3 nucleotide sequence: TGTGCCAGCTCTCGAGGCGGGGGCACAGATACGCAGTATTTT. As protein: CASSRGGGTDTQYF.

In the case of this clone: This may stem from a read error, because a much larger clone lies one nucleotide away. Likely a read error: the CDR3 ends without its conserved phenylalanine or tryptophan. This rearrangement joins TRBV20-1 to TRBJ2-2; D remains unclear. This CDR3 region has 16 residues. The V end lost 3 bases, the J end lost 1 base, and 15 bases lay between the germline ends. Per the germline V gene, CDR1 is DFQATT and CDR2 is SNEGSKA (reference sequence). CDR3 amino acids: CSASGGKGRNTGELFL. In DNA, the CDR3 is TGCAGTGCTAGCGGTGGGAAAGGGCGGAACACCGGGGAGCTGTTTCTT.

This clone was observed at least ten times. The V gene is TRBV28, the J gene TRBJ2-3, with D possibly TRBD2 on 6 matching bases. Germline CDR1 reads MDHEN; CDR2 reads SYDVKM. With 6 bases removed from V and 4 bases from J, the gap between germline ends came to 14 bases. The CDR3 is 14 residues long. The CDR3 here is CASRALGGADTQYF. The DNA for the CDR3 is TGTGCCAGCAGGGCCTTGGGGGGAGCAGATACGCAGTATTTT.

The CDR3 is CASSYLGGDEQFF. CDR3 nucleotide sequence: TGTGCCAGCAGTTACTTGGGGGGGGATGAGCAGTTCTTC. The V gene is TRBV6-5, the J gene TRBJ2-1; 7 positions match TRBD2. V lost 1 base, J lost 8 bases, and 2 bases stayed unmatched. This CDR3 is 13 amino acids long. CDR1 and CDR2 from the germline V gene are MNHEY and SVGAGI.

This clone has ten or more counts. The V and J genes are TRBV5-1 and TRBJ2-7; 9 bases match TRBD1. The ends lost 6 bases at V and 8 bases at J; junction bases unmatched: 12. The CDR3 has 14 amino acids. CDR1 and CDR2 (germline): SGHRS, YFSETQ. The DNA of the CDR3 is TGCGCCAGCAATCCGGGGGGACAGGGTTTACAGCAGTACTTC. This translates into CASNPGGQGLQQYF.

This clone occurred many times. V gene TRBV18 combines with J gene TRBJ2-5; 9 bases agree with TRBD2. J lost 5 bases, V lost 4 bases, and 8 bases had no gene match. Per germline, CDR1 KGHSH and CDR2 LQKENI. The CDR3 length is 15 residues. The CDR3 sequence is CASSLASGKMETQYF. The DNA for the CDR3 is TGTGCCAGCTCACTGGCTAGCGGGAAGATGGAGACCCAGTACTTC.

This clone was counted between two and nine times. Given a much more abundant clone one base away, this may be a read error. This chain connects TRBV29-1 to TRBJ2-2; a weak D match, TRBD1 (6 bases). The CDR3 consists of 14 residues. Germline lookup yields CDR1 SQVTM and CDR2 ANQGSEA. The CDR3 region is CSVEGTSNTGDLFF. CDR3 nucleotides: TGCAGCGTTGAGGGGACATCGAACACCGGGGATCTGTTTTTT.

In this sample, this clone turned up many times. Other DNA sequences in this specimen translate into the identical CDR3. The chain joins TRBV9 to TRBJ1-1; unclear D gene. The V end was cut by 3 bases, the J end by 4 bases, with 7 bases between. The CDR3 is 12 residues long. From germline, CDR1 is SGDLS and CDR2 YYNGEE. The CDR3 region has the DNA TGTGCCAGCAGCGCAACCGGCACTGAAGCTTTCTTT. Amino acid sequence: CASSATGTEAFF.

This clone appeared a single time. The gene calls are TRBV20-1 and TRBJ2-2, with TRBD2 matching over 11 bases. V lost 0 bases, J lost 3 bases, and 3 bases stayed unmatched. CDR1 and CDR2 from the germline V gene are DFQATT and SNEGSKA (reference sequence). The CDR3 spans 16 residues. CDR3: CSAREPGLADTGELFF. Here the CDR3 DNA reads TGCAGTGCTAGAGAGCCGGGACTAGCGGACACCGGGGAGCTGTTTTTT.

This clone was counted ten times or more. The rearrangement uses TRBV5-1 and TRBJ2-3; D unclear. Germline lookup yields CDR1 SGHRS and CDR2 YFSETQ. This CDR3 comprises 14 residues. The V end was cut by 4 bases, the J end by 0 bases, with 9 bases between. CDR3 protein: CASSQQSSTDTQYF. The CDR3 region has the DNA TGCGCCAGCAGCCAACAGTCTAGCACAGATACGCAGTATTTT.

V is TRBV6-1 and J is TRBJ2-6; D might be TRBD1 or TRBD2, each matching 5 bases. V was shortened by 6 bases and J by 0 bases, with 15 bases between the two germline ends. The germline CDR1 and CDR2 sequences are MNHNS and SASEGT. The CDR3 contains 17 residues. The CDR3 region is CASRQRGATSGANVLTF. The CDR3 DNA sequence: TGTGCCAGCAGGCAGAGAGGGGCTACCTCTGGGGCCAACGTCCTGACTTTC.

The V call is TRBV12-5, the J call TRBJ2-3, with D perhaps being TRBD1 or TRBD2 (5 bases each). The V and J ends lost 3 bases and 10 bases respectively, with 32 bases between them. The length of the CDR3 is 19 residues. CDR1 LGHNT and CDR2 FRNRAP come from the germline V gene. The DNA of the CDR3 is TGTGCTAGTGGTTTTGTACCTACCGGCTATCGGGGACCAATCCCCCCGCAGTATTTT. Translation gives CASGFVPTGYRGPIPPQYF.

This clone was detected ten times or more. The J gene is TRBJ2-1, the V gene TRBV5-1; tentatively, D is TRBD2 (5 bases). Germline V CDR1 and CDR2: SGHRS, YFSETQ. This CDR3 comprises 14 residues. V lost 4 bases and J 0 bases, leaving 8 bases between the germline ends. CDR3 DNA sequence: TGCGCCAGCAGCCCCGGGGTCTCCTACAATGAGCAGTTCTTC. Amino acids: CASSPGVSYNEQFF.

This clone was counted a few times. Germline is not matched at one junction end, which may reflect a read error. This sequence joins TRBV6-5 and TRBJ1-3; possibly TRBD1 for D (6 bases). Germline CDR1 is MNHEY and CDR2 is SVGAGI. CDR3 length: 16 amino acids. The chain's CDR3 is CASSYGPGDYGNAIYF. The DNA for the CDR3 is TGTGCCAGCAGTTACGGGCCAGGGGACTATGGAAACGCCATATATTTT.

The chain couples TRBV27 to TRBJ2-5, with a weak D call TRBD1 (5 bases). The DNA end favors TRBJ2-1, so the J call may be wrong. The length of the CDR3 is 15 residues. CDR1 and CDR2 (germline): MNHEY, SMNVEV (reference sequence). The CDR3 here is CASSPQGGGSNEQFF. DNA for the CDR3: TGTGCCAGCAGTCCCCAGGGTGGTGGAAGCAATGAGCAGTTCTTC.

Concerning this clone itself: Possible read error: a much larger clone is one base away. Other DNA sequences from this sample encode an identical CDR3 as well. V gene TRBV7-7 combines with J gene TRBJ2-7; possibly TRBD1 for D (6 bases). This CDR3 region has 15 residues. The germline CDR1 and CDR2 sequences are SSHAT and FNYEAQ (reference sequence). DNA of the CDR3: TGTGCTAGCAGCCCCGGTGACAGGAGATCCTACGAGCAGTACTTC. Amino acid sequence: CASSPGDRRSYEQYF.

In its sample, this clone is medium-sized (0.01 to 0.1%). V is TRBV6-2 or TRBV6-3 and J is TRBJ2-2, with D unresolved. Germline V lookup: CDR1 MNHEY, CDR2 SVGEGT. V shed 1 base and J shed 5 bases, with 5 bases lying between them. CDR3 size: 13 residues. The CDR3 nucleotides read TGTGCCAGCAGTTACTTTGGGACCGGGGAGCTGTTTTTT. Encoded protein: CASSYFGTGELFF.

This clone was seen repeatedly, ten times or more. This chain uses TRBV18 with TRBJ2-7; D may be TRBD1 (6 bases). Trimming left V 3 bases short and J 6 bases short, with 21 bases between. CDR3 length: 16 residues. Germline-derived CDR1 and CDR2 are KGHSH and LQKENI. CDR3 residues: CASSPVDVVDRGEQYF. CDR3 coding DNA: TGTGCCAGCTCACCCGTTGATGTTGTGGACAGAGGCGAGCAGTACTTC.

The chain has TRBV11-3 and TRBJ2-7; D tentatively reads TRBD1 or TRBD2 (6 bases each). There are 15 residues in the CDR3. V was shortened by 6 bases and J by 7 bases, with 22 bases between the two germline ends. Germline CDR1 reads SGHNT; CDR2 reads YENEEA. This CDR3 is CASRLTTWGANEQYF. DNA of the CDR3: TGTGCCAGCAGATTAACCACTTGGGGGGCTAATGAGCAGTACTTC.

This clone appeared a few times. An end of the junction differs from the germline gene, which may be a read error. V is TRBV7-2 and J is TRBJ1-1, with 9 positions matching TRBD1. CDR3 size: 12 residues. Germline V gene sequence: CDR1 SGHTA, CDR2 FQGNSA. CDR3: CASSVGTGKAFF. The CDR3 DNA reads TGCGCCAGCAGCGTAGGGACAGGGAAGGCTTTCTTT.

This clone came up many times. The CDR3 DNA reads as TGTGCCATACGGGGGGCTCTTAGCAATCAGCCCCAGCATTTT. It encodes CAIRGALSNQPQHF. V usage is TRBV6-1 and J usage is TRBJ1-5; a possible D gene is TRBD1 (6 bases). Trimming took off 10 bases at V and 0 bases at J, with 13 bases between the two ends. This CDR3 has 14 residues. CDR1 and CDR2 (germline): MNHNS, SASEGT.

This clone was seen at least ten times. This chain uses TRBV3-1 with TRBJ1-6; D is undetermined. V lost 0 bases and J 0 bases, leaving 12 bases between the germline ends. Germline CDR1 is LGHDT and CDR2 is YNNKEL (reference sequence). The CDR3 totals 18 residues. The CDR3: CASSQDSGLGSYNSPLHF. The CDR3 DNA is TGTGCCAGCAGCCAAGATAGTGGGTTAGGCTCCTATAATTCACCCCTCCACTTT.

There are a few counts of this clone. V usage is TRBV19 and J usage is TRBJ2-7, with a possible D match to TRBD1 (6 bases). The germline V and J ends were trimmed by 7 bases and 1 base, with 14 bases remaining between them. The CDR3 covers 14 residues. The germline V gene encodes CDR1 LNHDA and CDR2 SQIVND (reference sequence). The CDR3 sequence is CASTPTGGSYEQYF. The CDR3 DNA sequence: TGTGCCAGTACCCCGACAGGAGGTTCCTACGAGCAGTACTTC.

This clone rates as medium-sized. The chain joins TRBV6-1 to TRBJ1-1; maybe TRBD1 (6 bases). Germline V gene data show CDR1 as MNHNS and CDR2 as SASEGT. There are 15 residues in the CDR3. Trimming stripped 8 bases from V and 3 bases from J, with 19 bases between. CDR3 in amino acids: CASSPLRAGDTEAFF. The CDR3, as DNA: TGTGCCAGCTCTCCCCTGAGGGCAGGGGACACTGAAGCTTTCTTT.

This clone was seen ten or more times. The chain recombines TRBV6-5 with TRBJ1-6; 7 bases agree with TRBD1. J gave up 8 bases and V 1 base, and 5 bases lay outside the gene matches. CDR1 and CDR2 from the germline V gene are MNHEY and SVGAGI. The CDR3 sequence is 15 residues long. CDR3 bases: TGTGCCAGCAGTTACTTACAGGGGAGGGATTCACCCCTCCACTTT. Its protein product is CASSYLQGRDSPLHF.